This T cell receptor (beta chain) was sequenced for a study of siplizumab effects on memory and regulatory T cells. Concerning this clone: Its antigen is not known.

In each sample, about 100,000 TCR templates were assayed. TCRdb keeps only in-frame clones here, not all; method: immunoSEQ multiplex PCR. The repertoire holds tens of thousands of clones, with more than 80% as singletons. Germline assignment: CDR1 WNHNN and CDR2 SYGVQD (reference sequence). After removal of 0 bases from V and 7 bases from J, the junction contained 6 bases not matched to a gene. This CDR3 spans 14 amino acids. Study-wide findings and caveats: Few alloreactive clones mapped to unstimulated subsets. The apparent diversity of naive T cells exceeded that of memory cells, and naive T cells seemed to make a major contribution to the alloresponse. Siplizumab cultures yielded proliferating Tregs whose suppressive function was not confirmed.

The sequenced sample consisted of CD8+ T cells sorted from blood. The receptor was derived from a human donor in good health. This chain joins TRBV10-1 and TRBJ2-7, with TRBD1 identical over 7 bases. CDR3 loop: CASSESTGVREQYF. As DNA, the CDR3 is TGCGCCAGCAGTGAGTCAACAGGGGTGAGAGAGCAGTACTTC.